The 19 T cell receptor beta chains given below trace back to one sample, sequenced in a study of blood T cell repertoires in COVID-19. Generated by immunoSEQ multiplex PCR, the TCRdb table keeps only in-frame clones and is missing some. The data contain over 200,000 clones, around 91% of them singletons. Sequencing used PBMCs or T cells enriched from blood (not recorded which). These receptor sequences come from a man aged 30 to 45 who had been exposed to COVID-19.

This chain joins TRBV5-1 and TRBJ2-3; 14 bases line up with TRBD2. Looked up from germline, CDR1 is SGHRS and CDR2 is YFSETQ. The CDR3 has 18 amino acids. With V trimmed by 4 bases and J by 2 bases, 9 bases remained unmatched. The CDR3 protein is CASSPSTSGGVFTDTQYF. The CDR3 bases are TGCGCCAGCAGCCCTTCGACTAGCGGGGGGGTATTCACAGATACGCAGTATTTT.

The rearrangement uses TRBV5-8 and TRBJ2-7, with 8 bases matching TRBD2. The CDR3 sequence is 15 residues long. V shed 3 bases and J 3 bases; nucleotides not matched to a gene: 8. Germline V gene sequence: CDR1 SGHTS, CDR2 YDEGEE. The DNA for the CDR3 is TGTGCCAGCAGCTCTTTTGCGGGGGGCCTCTACGAGCAGTACTTC. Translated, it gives CASSSFAGGLYEQYF.

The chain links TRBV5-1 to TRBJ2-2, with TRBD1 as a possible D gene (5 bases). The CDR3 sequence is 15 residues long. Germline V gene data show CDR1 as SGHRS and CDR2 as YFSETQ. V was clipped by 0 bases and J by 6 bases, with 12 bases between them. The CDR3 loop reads CASSLVQAPSGELFF. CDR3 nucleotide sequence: TGCGCCAGCAGCTTGGTACAGGCCCCTTCCGGGGAGCTGTTTTTT.

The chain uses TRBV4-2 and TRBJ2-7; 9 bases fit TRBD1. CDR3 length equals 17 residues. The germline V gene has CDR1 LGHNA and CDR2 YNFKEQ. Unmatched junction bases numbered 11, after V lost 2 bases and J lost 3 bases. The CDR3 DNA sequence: TGTGCCAGCAGCCAATTTAGGGGACAGGGTGTGTACTACGAGCAGTACTTC. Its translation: CASSQFRGQGVYYEQYF.

The CDR3, as DNA: TGTGCCAGCAGCCAACCGGCCAGCGGGGGACCGGGTACCCAGTACTTC. Translated, it gives CASSQPASGGPGTQYF. The V call is TRBV5-4, the J call TRBJ2-5; 8 bases are a match to TRBD2. J gave up 8 bases and V 4 bases, and 16 bases lay outside the gene matches. The CDR3 is made up of 16 amino acids. Germline values: CDR1 SGHNT, CDR2 YYREEE (reference sequence).

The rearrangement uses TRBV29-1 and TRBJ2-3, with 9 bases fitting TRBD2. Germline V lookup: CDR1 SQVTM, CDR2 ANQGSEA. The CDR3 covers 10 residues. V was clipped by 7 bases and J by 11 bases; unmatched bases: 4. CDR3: CSARAGGQYF. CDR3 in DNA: TGCAGCGCACGAGCGGGGGGGCAGTATTTT.

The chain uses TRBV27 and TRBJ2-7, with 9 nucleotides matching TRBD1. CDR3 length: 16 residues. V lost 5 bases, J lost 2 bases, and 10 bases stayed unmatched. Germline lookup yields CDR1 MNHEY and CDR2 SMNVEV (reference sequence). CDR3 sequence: CASSLTTGGDTYEQYF. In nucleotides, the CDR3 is TGTGCCAGCAGTCTAACAACAGGGGGCGATACCTACGAGCAGTACTTC.

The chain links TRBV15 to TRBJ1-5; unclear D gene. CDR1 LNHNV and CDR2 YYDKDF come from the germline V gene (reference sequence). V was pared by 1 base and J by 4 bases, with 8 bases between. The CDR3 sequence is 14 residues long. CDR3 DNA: TGTGCCACCAGCAGAGGGGCCGGAAATCAGCCCCAGCATTTT. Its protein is CATSRGAGNQPQHF.

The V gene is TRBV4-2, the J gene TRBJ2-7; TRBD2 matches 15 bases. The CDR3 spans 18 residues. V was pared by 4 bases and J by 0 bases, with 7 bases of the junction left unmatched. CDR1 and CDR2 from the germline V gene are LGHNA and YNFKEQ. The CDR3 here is CASSPHGTSGGPSYEQYF. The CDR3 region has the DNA TGTGCCAGCAGCCCGCACGGGACTAGCGGGGGGCCCTCCTACGAGCAGTACTTC.

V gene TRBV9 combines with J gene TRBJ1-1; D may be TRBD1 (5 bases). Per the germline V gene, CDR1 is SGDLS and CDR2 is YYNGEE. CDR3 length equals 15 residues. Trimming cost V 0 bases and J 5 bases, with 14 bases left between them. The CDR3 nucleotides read TGTGCCAGCAGCGTAGCTCCGCAGGGTGGGACTGAAGCTTTCTTT. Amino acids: CASSVAPQGGTEAFF.

The CDR3 loop is CASSIPPGLAGKQAFTGELFF. The CDR3 DNA follows: TGTGCCAGCAGCATACCTCCGGGACTAGCGGGGAAACAGGCGTTCACCGGGGAGCTGTTTTTT. The chain links TRBV6-2 or TRBV6-3 to TRBJ2-2, with TRBD2 matching 13 bases. There are 21 residues in the CDR3. V lost 6 bases and J lost 4; bases outside the gene matches: 20. Germline V gives CDR1 MNHEY, CDR2 SVGEGT.

For the CDR3, the DNA is TGTGCCAGCAGCCAAGGGACTAGCGGTGTCCATGAGCAGTTCTTC. Amino acids: CASSQGTSGVHEQFF. The chain is built from TRBV4-2 and TRBJ2-1; 10 bases map to TRBD2. The CDR3 sequence is 15 residues long. With V trimmed by 1 base and J by 8 bases, 5 bases remained unmatched. CDR1 and CDR2 from the germline V gene are LGHNA and YNFKEQ.

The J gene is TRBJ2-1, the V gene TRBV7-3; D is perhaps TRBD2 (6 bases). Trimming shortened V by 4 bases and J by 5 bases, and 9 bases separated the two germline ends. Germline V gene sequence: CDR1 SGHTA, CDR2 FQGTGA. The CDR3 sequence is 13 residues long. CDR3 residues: CASSSGSDNEQFF. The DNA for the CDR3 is TGTGCCAGCAGCTCCGGGAGCGACAATGAGCAGTTCTTC.

CDR3 nucleotide sequence: TGTGCCAGCAGCCAAGGTCTTCTGCGAGGGTTATTAGAGGGCAATCAGCCCCAGCATTTT. Translated: CASSQGLLRGLLEGNQPQHF. This chain joins TRBV3-1 (or the pseudogene TRBV3-2) and TRBJ1-5; D gene unclear. From germline, CDR1 is LGHDT and CDR2 YNNKEL (reference sequence). Trimming removed 1 base at V and 2 bases at J, with 24 bases between. The CDR3 runs 20 residues.

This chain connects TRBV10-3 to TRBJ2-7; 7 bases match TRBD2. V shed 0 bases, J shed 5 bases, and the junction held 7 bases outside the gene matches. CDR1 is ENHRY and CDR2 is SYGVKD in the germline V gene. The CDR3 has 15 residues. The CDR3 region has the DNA TGTGCCATCAGTGAGTCGCTCGGGACTAAAGACGAGCAGTACTTC. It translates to CAISESLGTKDEQYF.

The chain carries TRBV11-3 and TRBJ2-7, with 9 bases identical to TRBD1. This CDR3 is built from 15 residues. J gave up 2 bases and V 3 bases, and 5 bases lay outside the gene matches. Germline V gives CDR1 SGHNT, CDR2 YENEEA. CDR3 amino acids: CASSFSGTGPYEQYF. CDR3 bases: TGTGCCAGCAGCTTTTCCGGGACAGGGCCCTACGAGCAGTACTTC.

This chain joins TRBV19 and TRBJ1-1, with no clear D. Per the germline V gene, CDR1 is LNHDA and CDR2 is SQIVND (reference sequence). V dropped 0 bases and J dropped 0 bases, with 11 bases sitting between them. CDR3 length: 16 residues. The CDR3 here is CASSIEKTPMNTEAFF. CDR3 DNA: TGTGCCAGTAGTATAGAAAAGACACCTATGAACACTGAAGCTTTCTTT.

CDR3 amino acids: CARTPFAPDSCSYNSPLHF. The CDR3 coding sequence is TGTGCCAGGACCCCTTTTGCACCGGACTCATGCTCCTATAATTCACCCCTCCACTTT. The chain combines TRBV6-2 or TRBV6-3 with TRBJ1-6; no definite D call. V lost 9 bases and J 0 bases, leaving 24 bases between the germline ends. CDR1 and CDR2 from the germline V gene are MNHEY and SVGEGT. This CDR3 spans 19 amino acids.

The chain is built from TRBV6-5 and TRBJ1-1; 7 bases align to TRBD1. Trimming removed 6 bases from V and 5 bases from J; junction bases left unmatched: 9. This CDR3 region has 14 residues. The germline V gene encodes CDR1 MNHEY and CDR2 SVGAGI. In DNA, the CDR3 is TGTGCCAGCAGATCTGACAGGGTGTGGACTGAAGCTTTCTTT. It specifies CASRSDRVWTEAFF.